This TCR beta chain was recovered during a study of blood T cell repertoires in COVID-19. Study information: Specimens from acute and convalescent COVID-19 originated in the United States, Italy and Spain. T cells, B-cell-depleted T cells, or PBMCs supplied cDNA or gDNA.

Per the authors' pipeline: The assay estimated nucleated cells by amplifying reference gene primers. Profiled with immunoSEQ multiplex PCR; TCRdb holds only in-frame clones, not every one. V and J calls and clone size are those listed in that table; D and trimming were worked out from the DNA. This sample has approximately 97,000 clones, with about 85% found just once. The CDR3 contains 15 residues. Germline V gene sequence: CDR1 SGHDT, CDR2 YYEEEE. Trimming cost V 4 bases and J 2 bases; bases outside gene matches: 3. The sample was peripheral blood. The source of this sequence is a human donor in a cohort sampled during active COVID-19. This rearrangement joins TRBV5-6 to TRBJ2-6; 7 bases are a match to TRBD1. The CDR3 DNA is TGTGCCAGCAGCATAGGGGGCGCTGGGGCCAACGTCCTGACTTTC. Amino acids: CASSIGGAGANVLTF.